Below are 26 T cell receptor beta chains sequenced from a single sample in a study of radiotherapy plus CTLA-4 blockade in lung cancer. Repertoires were generated with immunoSEQ multiplex PCR, while TCRdb's copy carries only in-frame clones and drops some. In the table there are about 51,000 clones, about 85% of which are singletons. Here the sequenced sample was peripheral blood, taken from a patient treated with radiotherapy plus ipilimumab. The source is a human donor with non-small cell lung cancer who had a complete response to radiotherapy plus ipilimumab.

The rearrangement links TRBV6-5 to TRBJ1-2; D uncertain. Germline V gene lookup returns CDR1 MNHEY and CDR2 SVGAGI. This CDR3 contains 14 residues. Trimming removed 0 bases at V and 0 bases at J, with 5 bases between. The CDR3 is CASSYSRSNYGYTF. For the CDR3, the DNA is TGTGCCAGCAGTTACTCTCGTTCTAACTATGGCTACACCTTC.

On this clone itself: This sample also contains other DNA sequences that code for the same CDR3. For the CDR3, the DNA is TGTGCCAGCAGTGACCTGAGGTACGATACGCAGTATTTT. It translates to CASSDLRYDTQYF. J is TRBJ2-3 and V is TRBV6-1; D not resolved. Germline assignment: CDR1 MNHNS and CDR2 SASEGT. V gave up 3 bases and J gave up 6 bases, with 10 bases separating them. This CDR3 contains 13 residues.

The J gene is TRBJ2-7, the V gene TRBV5-1, with D possibly being TRBD2 (6 bases). From germline, CDR1 is SGHRS and CDR2 YFSETQ. The CDR3 has 12 residues. Trimming removed 0 bases at V and 9 bases at J, with 10 bases between. The CDR3, as DNA: TGCGCCAGCAGCTTGGAGGAGGGAACGCAGTACTTC. This codes for CASSLEEGTQYF.

The chain has TRBV7-2 and TRBJ2-3; 7 positions agree with TRBD2. V was pared by 6 bases and J by 3 bases, with 9 bases of the junction left unmatched. The CDR3 has 15 residues. Germline CDR1 is SGHTA and CDR2 is FQGNSA. The CDR3: CASSHGRGLTDTQYF. CDR3 DNA sequence: TGTGCCAGCAGTCATGGGCGGGGGTTAACAGATACGCAGTATTTT.

This clone was picked up a small number of times. The V gene is TRBV14, the J gene TRBJ2-7; no clear D. The CDR3 has 15 residues. Germline CDR1 SGHDN, CDR2 FVKESK. V was pared by 0 bases and J by 3 bases, with 12 bases between. The CDR3 loop reads CASSQDLVTFYEQYV. CDR3 DNA sequence: TGTGCCAGCAGCCAAGATCTCGTGACTTTCTACGAGCAGTACGTC.

This rearrangement joins TRBV4-3 to TRBJ2-1; TRBD2 matches 14 bases. Germline values: CDR1 LGHNA, CDR2 YSLEER. There are 14 residues in the CDR3. The V and J ends lost 4 bases and 8 bases, in that order; junction bases with no gene match: 1. CDR3 sequence (DNA): TGCGCCAGCAGCCGGGGACTAGCGGGAGATGAGCAGTTCTTC. Translation gives CASSRGLAGDEQFF.

This chain connects TRBV5-1 to TRBJ2-1; 8 nucleotides match TRBD1. Germline V gene sequence: CDR1 SGHRS, CDR2 YFSETQ. Trimming cost V 3 bases and J 6 bases; bases outside gene matches: 8. The CDR3 is 15 residues long. CDR3 coding DNA: TGCGCCAGCAGCTCGGACAGGGTCCCCCCCAATGAGCAGTTCTTC. Its translation: CASSSDRVPPNEQFF.

This rearrangement joins TRBV9 to TRBJ1-3, with D maybe TRBD1 (6 bases). Per germline, CDR1 SGDLS and CDR2 YYNGEE. The CDR3 has 15 residues. Trimming cost V 0 bases and J 2 bases, with 9 bases left between them. CDR3 in amino acids: CASSVARQAGNTIYF. The CDR3 nucleotides are TGTGCCAGCAGCGTAGCTCGACAGGCTGGAAACACCATATATTTT.

This chain links TRBV19 with TRBJ1-2; D is perhaps TRBD1 (5 bases). Trimming took 9 bases from V and 4 from J, leaving 12 bases between them. Germline V CDR1 and CDR2: LNHDA, SQIVND (reference sequence). CDR3 length: 12 amino acids. As DNA, the CDR3 is TGTGCCAGCTATGGGGCAGCCTATGGCTACACCTTC. It yields the protein CASYGAAYGYTF.

The chain uses TRBV30 and TRBJ1-2; 12 nucleotides agree with TRBD1. CDR1 and CDR2 (germline): GTSNPN, SVGIG (reference sequence). V shed 3 bases, J shed 8 bases, and the junction held 10 bases outside the gene matches. CDR3 length: 15 residues. The CDR3 sequence is CAWRSQGTGGAGYTF. CDR3 DNA sequence: TGTGCCTGGAGGTCCCAGGGGACAGGGGGCGCGGGCTACACCTTC.

The chain couples TRBV29-1 to TRBJ2-3; D perhaps matches TRBD1 (7 bases). The length of the CDR3 is 14 residues. The V end lost 7 bases, the J end lost 6 bases, and 20 bases lay between the germline ends. Germline CDR1 reads SQVTM; CDR2 reads ANQGSEA. CDR3 region: CSANRGRGTDTQYF. The CDR3 DNA reads as TGCAGCGCAAACAGGGGTCGGGGGACGGATACGCAGTATTTT.

V is TRBV5-1 and J is TRBJ1-6; 9 nucleotides align to TRBD1. Germline CDR1 reads SGHRS; CDR2 reads YFSETQ. The CDR3 consists of 14 residues. Losses at the gene ends were 4 bases for V and 10 bases for J; bases not matched to a gene: 6. CDR3: CASSPDRGRSPLHF. CDR3 in DNA: TGCGCCAGCAGCCCGGACAGGGGACGGTCACCCCTCCACTTT.

The rearrangement links TRBV19 to TRBJ2-1; perhaps TRBD2 as D (5 bases). Germline lookup yields CDR1 LNHDA and CDR2 SQIVND (reference sequence). The V and J ends lost 2 bases and 5 bases respectively, with 10 bases between them. The CDR3 totals 14 residues. CDR3 DNA sequence: TGTGCCAGTAGTATACGGCTAGCAGACAATGAGCAGTTCTTC. This codes for CASSIRLADNEQFF.

This clone was detected only once. The chain joins TRBV13 to TRBJ2-1, with no clear D. This CDR3 has 12 amino acids. Germline V CDR1 and CDR2: PRHDT, FYEKMQ (reference sequence). V lost 2 bases and J 9 bases, leaving 8 bases between the germline ends. CDR3 nucleotides: TGTGCCAGCAGCTTACGGTCTCGTGAGCAGTTCTTC. Translation gives CASSLRSREQFF.

The chain couples TRBV27 to TRBJ1-1; D unclear. The CDR3 length is 14 residues. Germline V gene sequence: CDR1 MNHEY, CDR2 SMNVEV (reference sequence). Between the trimmed V and J ends, which lost 3 bases and 5 bases, there was a span of 13 bases. The CDR3 DNA sequence: TGTGCCAGCAGTTTCTTCAGGTCGGGGACTGAAGCTTTCTTT. Its translation is CASSFFRSGTEAFF.

The V and J genes are TRBV5-6 and TRBJ2-5, with 12 nucleotides matching TRBD2. The J call could be wrong; TRBJ2-7 is a better fit for the DNA end. Germline CDR1 is SGHDT and CDR2 is YYEEEE. The CDR3 length is 14 residues. The CDR3 region is CASSWTSGAYEQYF. The DNA of the CDR3 is TGTGCCAGCAGCTGGACTAGCGGGGCCTACGAGCAGTACTTC.

This chain connects TRBV12-5 to TRBJ2-2; a weak D match, TRBD1 (6 bases). The CDR3 extends over 16 amino acids. Between the trimmed V and J ends, which lost 4 bases and 6 bases, there was a span of 18 bases. Per the germline V gene, CDR1 is LGHNT and CDR2 is FRNRAP. The CDR3 loop reads CASGYHRTVSAGELFF. CDR3 coding DNA: TGTGCTAGTGGTTACCACAGGACAGTATCCGCCGGGGAGCTGTTTTTT.

J is TRBJ2-5 and V is TRBV6-5, with D possibly matching TRBD2 (7 bases). The CDR3 is 14 amino acids. CDR1 and CDR2 from the germline V gene are MNHEY and SVGAGI. V lost 6 bases, J lost 1 base, and 12 bases lay in between. Here the CDR3 reads CASRLGGPQETQYF. DNA for the CDR3: TGTGCCAGCAGGTTGGGGGGGCCCCAAGAGACCCAGTACTTC.

The V call is TRBV19, the J call TRBJ2-1; D may be TRBD1 (5 bases). Germline lookup yields CDR1 LNHDA and CDR2 SQIVND (reference sequence). V lost 5 bases to trimming and J lost 6 bases, with 20 bases between them. The CDR3 consists of 16 residues. The CDR3 is CASSPRRTLLGNEQFF. The CDR3 DNA follows: TGTGCCAGTAGTCCGCGAAGGACATTATTGGGCAATGAGCAGTTCTTC. Full variable domain (rest looked up from reference TRBV19 and TRBJ2-1): DGGITQSPKYLFRKEGQNVTLSCEQNLNHDAMYWYRQDPGQGLRLIYYSQIVNDFQKGDIAEGYSVSREKKESFPLTVTSAQKNPTAFYLCASSPRRTLLGNEQFFGPGTRLTVL.

The chain carries TRBV6-1 and TRBJ1-2; D is perhaps TRBD1 (5 bases). The V gene's germline CDR1 is MNHNS and CDR2 SASEGT. Trimming pared 7 bases from V and 7 bases from J, leaving 10 bases between. This CDR3 spans 11 amino acids. In DNA form, the CDR3 reads TGTGCCAGCAAGAGGCAGGGTGGCTACACCTTC. The encoded protein is CASKRQGGYTF.

Regarding this clone: This specimen includes other DNA sequences encoding the same CDR3. V gene TRBV2 combines with J gene TRBJ1-1; 7 nucleotides line up with TRBD1. The CDR3 is 14 amino acids. V shed 5 bases and J 1 base; nucleotides not matched to a gene: 4. The germline gives CDR1 SNHLY, CDR2 FYNNEI. The CDR3 spells CASSRQGGNTEAFF. The CDR3 region has the DNA TGTGCCAGCAGTAGACAGGGAGGGAACACTGAAGCTTTCTTT.

The chain carries TRBV4-3 and TRBJ1-2; D is ambiguous. The CDR3 consists of 15 residues. Germline assignment: CDR1 LGHNA and CDR2 YSLEER. V dropped 1 base and J dropped 0 bases, with 9 bases sitting between them. Written as DNA, the CDR3 is TGCGCCAGCAGCCAAGCGGGCGGGACTAACTATGGCTACACCTTC. It yields the protein CASSQAGGTNYGYTF.

The V and J genes are TRBV5-6 and TRBJ2-7; unclear D gene. CDR3 length equals 15 residues. Per the germline V gene, CDR1 is SGHDT and CDR2 is YYEEEE. The V gene lost 4 bases and the J gene lost 0 bases, with 14 bases spanning the gap. CDR3 loop: CASSLPALSSYEQYF. DNA for the CDR3: TGTGCCAGCAGCCTCCCCGCCCTTAGCTCCTACGAGCAGTACTTC.

J is TRBJ1-5 and V is TRBV7-9; D perhaps matches TRBD1 (5 bases). CDR1 is SEHNR and CDR2 is FQNEAQ in the germline V gene (reference sequence). The V gene lost 8 bases and the J gene lost 3 bases, with 14 bases spanning the gap. There are 14 residues in the CDR3. This chain's CDR3 is CASSGDSPNQPQHF. CDR3 in DNA: TGTGCCAGCTCCGGCGACAGTCCCAATCAGCCCCAGCATTTT.

This chain joins TRBV5-1 and TRBJ2-2; 7 positions agree with TRBD1. The CDR3 consists of 14 residues. The J segment lost 6 bases and the V segment lost 6 bases, leaving 8 bases of the junction unmatched. CDR1 and CDR2 from the germline V gene are SGHRS and YFSETQ. CDR3 sequence: CASKPGQAAGELFF. CDR3 sequence (DNA): TGCGCCAGCAAGCCCGGACAGGCGGCCGGGGAGCTGTTTTTT. The full variable domain, completed using reference TRBV5-1 and TRBJ2-2, is KAGVTQTPRYLIKTRGQQVTLSCSPISGHRSVSWYQQTPGQGLQFLFEYFSETQRNKGNFPGRFSGRQFSNSRSEMNVSTLELGDSALYLCASKPGQAAGELFFGEGSRLTVL.

The gene calls are TRBV10-3 and TRBJ1-2; 8 bases are a match to TRBD1. V shed 6 bases and J 4 bases; nucleotides not matched to a gene: 4. The CDR3 length is 13 residues. Germline CDR1 ENHRY, CDR2 SYGVKD. The CDR3, as DNA: TGTGCCATCAGCCAGGGGGCTGTCTATGGCTACACCTTC. Amino acids: CAISQGAVYGYTF.